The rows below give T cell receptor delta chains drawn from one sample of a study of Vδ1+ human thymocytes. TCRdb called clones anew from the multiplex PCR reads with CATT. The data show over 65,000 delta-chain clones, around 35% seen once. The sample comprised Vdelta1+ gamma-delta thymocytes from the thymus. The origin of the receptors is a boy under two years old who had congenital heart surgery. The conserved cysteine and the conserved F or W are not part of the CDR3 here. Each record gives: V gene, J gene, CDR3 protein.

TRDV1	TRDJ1	ALGLSGREDTDKLI
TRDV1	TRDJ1	ALGEPPGYWRKLI
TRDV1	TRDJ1	ALGELVPSYTDKLI
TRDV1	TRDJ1	ALGEYRLLRLGDPYTDKLI
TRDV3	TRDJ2	APRLPPEGYARLF
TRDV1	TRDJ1	ALGVRDFSYTGGFPDKLI
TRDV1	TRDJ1	ALGERPRPSQPVLGLYTDKLI
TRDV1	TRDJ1	ALGETSDVVLGRRKLI
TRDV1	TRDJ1	ALGEFPTRDKLI
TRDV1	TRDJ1	ALGKPSFTTYWTYTDKLI
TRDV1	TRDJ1	ALGEASPLGDRYTDKLI
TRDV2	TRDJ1	ACGVFLPSYTDKLI
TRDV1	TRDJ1	ALGEEYRALPPSRGARVVLI
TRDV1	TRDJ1	ALGELIIPDKLI
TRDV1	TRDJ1	ALGELRVQWKTGGLQIGTDKLI
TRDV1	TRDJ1	ALGENSFPLLTAGGPTAKLI
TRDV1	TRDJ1	ALGEILPTDVYWAPLYTDKLI
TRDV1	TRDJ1	ALGGSGGGYDTDKLI
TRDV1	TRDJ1	ALGELAALPTKAGPDKLI
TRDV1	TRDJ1	ALGHPSPTGIPSGADKLI
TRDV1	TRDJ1	ALGEPTVGDTDKLI
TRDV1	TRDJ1	ALGEPSWGIRPYTDKLI
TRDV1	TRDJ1	ALGELTLGDAGTDKLI
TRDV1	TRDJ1	ALGELRDGGLYTDKLI
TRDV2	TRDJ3	ACDTESVGYASWDTRQMF
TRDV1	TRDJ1	ALGELDLPRGYALTGTDKLI
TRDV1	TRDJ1	ALGELRGIRDTDKLI
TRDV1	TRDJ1	ALGIPSLLLTGGPGTDKLI
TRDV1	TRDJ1	ALGEESCFTDKLI
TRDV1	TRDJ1	ALGESSTSGPYWGWYTDKLI
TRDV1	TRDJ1	ALGATGLPPPDTDKLI
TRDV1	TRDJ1	ALGELASRPDPTPTDKLI
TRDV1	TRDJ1	ALGEPPNRGYLRTDKLI
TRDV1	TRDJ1	ALGELSYVEGYEIDKLI
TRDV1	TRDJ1	ALGEETPLIAGGYAYTDKLI
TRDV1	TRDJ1	ALGERLDPTTLGDTDKLI
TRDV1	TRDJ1	ALGEPCLPWTDKLI
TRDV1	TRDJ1	ALGEKSDTKLGETYTDKLI
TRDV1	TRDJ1	ALGERFLRMWGPDTDKLI
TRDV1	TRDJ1	ALGELMGDTRGKLI
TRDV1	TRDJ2	ALGEPTGGYLLTAQLF
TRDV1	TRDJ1	ALGELLRPLYWGTAPSDKLI
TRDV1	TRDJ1	ALGEQRGYWGTTGANSDKLI
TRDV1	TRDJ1	ALGEFNLGDTKLI
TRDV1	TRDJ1	ALGESFLQDRDGSPDKLI
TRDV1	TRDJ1	ALGASGWGIRNTDKLI
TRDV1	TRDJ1	ALGEPFLRQVGDTTDKLI
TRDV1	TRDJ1	ALGELCPTLTGGYAVSGTDKLI
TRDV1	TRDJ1	ALGPTQNWGILGTDKLI
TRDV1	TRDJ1	ALGEHYLGYTGPTDKLI
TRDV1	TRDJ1	ALGERFVGDTGHPDKLI
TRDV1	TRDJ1	ALGEDFLPNTLIDTDKLI